This TCR beta chain was profiled in a study of T-cell reconstitution after alpha-beta-depleted transplantation in children. Researchers prepared the TCRbeta library using unique molecular identifiers, the study reports. Via MiXCR, TCRdb re-called the PCR reads, giving one row per CDR3 protein. The sample shows about 240,000 distinct CDR3 sequences, approximately 12% of them seen only once. The clonotype originates from a human donor who donated a stem cell graft to a child with acute lymphoblastic leukemia. This specimen was PBMCs from the stem cell graft donor, taken from the stem cell graft.

The CDR3 nucleotides are TGTGCCAGCAGCTTGGATAACAGGGGTTACGAGCAGTACTTC. Translation: CASSLDNRGYEQYF. This sequence joins TRBV5-5 and TRBJ2-7, with 7 bases identical to TRBD1. V gave up 0 bases and J gave up 4 bases; unmatched junction bases: 4. Germline CDR1 and CDR2: SGHKS and YYEKEE (reference sequence). This CDR3 has 14 residues.